This paragraph covers one TCR beta chain sequence. Its antigen is unknown. The data were obtained in a study of graft-versus-host responses after intestinal transplantation. Study as a whole: Anti-thymocyte globulin induction preceded about 3 years of tacrolimus and steroid maintenance in all recipients. General observations from the study: Some patients had graft-donor T cell macrochimerism, and their allografts showed high graft-versus-host to host-versus-graft clonal ratios.

Profiled with immunoSEQ multiplex PCR; TCRdb holds only in-frame clones, not every one. The table shows approximately 120,000 clones, with 85% to 95% occurring only once. This CDR3 comprises 15 residues. Germline V CDR1 and CDR2: SEHNR, FQNEAQ (reference sequence). The rearrangement uses TRBV7-9 and TRBJ2-5; 10 positions agree with TRBD1. With the DNA end fitting TRBJ2-7 better, the J assignment may be wrong. The sequence was collected from a human donor who received an intestinal transplant. The source material was unstimulated CD4+ T cells sorted from spleen or lymph node cells, sampled before intestinal transplant. DNA of the CDR3: TGTGCCAGCAGCTTCGGGGACAGGGGCACCTACGAGCAGTACTTC. The encoded protein is CASSFGDRGTYEQYF.